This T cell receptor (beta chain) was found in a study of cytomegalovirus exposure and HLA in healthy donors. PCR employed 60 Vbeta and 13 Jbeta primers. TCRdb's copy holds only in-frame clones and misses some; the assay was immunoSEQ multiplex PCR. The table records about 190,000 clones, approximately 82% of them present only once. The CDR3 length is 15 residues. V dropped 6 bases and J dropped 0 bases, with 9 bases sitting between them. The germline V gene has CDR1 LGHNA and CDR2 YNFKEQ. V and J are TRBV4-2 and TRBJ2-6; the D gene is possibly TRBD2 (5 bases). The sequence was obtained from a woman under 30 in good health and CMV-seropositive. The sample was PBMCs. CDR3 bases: TGTGCCAGCAGTCCTGGGAGCTCTGGGGCCAACGTCCTGACTTTC. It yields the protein CASSPGSSGANVLTF.